This T cell receptor (beta chain) is from a study of CD8+CD57+ T cells in acquired aplastic anemia. In the study overall: The mean DNA yield obtained from sorted CD4+ and CD8+ cells came to approximately 3 ug.

Sequencing was done on patients that had shown CD8+CD57+ cell expansion by flow cytometry. TCR beta VDJ and CDR3 profiling used genomic DNA as template. Using its own MiXCR run on the reads, TCRdb lists one record per CDR3 protein. The sample consists of approximately 180,000 distinct CDR3 sequences, 48% of them appearing once. The source is a human donor with aplastic anemia. The sample taken for sequencing was sorted CD4+, CD8+, or CD8+CD57+ T cells (not recorded which) from PBMCs.

CDR3 sequence (DNA): TGTGCCAGCAGCTTTCGGATACAAGATACGCAGTATTTT. Translating gives CASSFRIQDTQYF. This chain links TRBV7-9 with TRBJ2-3; no clear D. Trimming shortened V by 3 bases and J by 5 bases, and 9 bases separated the two germline ends. The CDR3 loop spans 13 amino acids. In germline, CDR1 is SEHNR, CDR2 FQNEAQ (reference sequence). The full variable domain, its missing parts supplied by reference TRBV7-9 and TRBJ2-3, is DTGVSQNPRHKITKRGQNVTFRCDPISEHNRLYWYRQTLGQGPEFLTYFQNEAQLEKSRLLSDRFSAERPKGSFSTLEIQRTEQGDSAMYLCASSFRIQDTQYFGPGTRLTVL.